One sample yielded the 30 T cell receptor beta chains listed below, sequenced in a study of vaccination effects on CD4 cells after COVID-19. Here immunoSEQ multiplex PCR was the method, and the copy in TCRdb shows in-frame clones only, minus some. In the table there are 70,000 or so clones, about 73% of which are singletons. Antigens for these TCRs are unknown. Once cultured for 10 days, the cells underwent separation to obtain CD4+ T cells. As their vaccination, participants received two doses of either BNT162b2 or mRNA-1273. The material sequenced was CD4+ T cells from PBMCs cultured without peptide, taken after COVID-19 vaccination. The receptors were sampled from a human donor who received a COVID-19 vaccine.

This chain links TRBV12-3 or TRBV12-4 with TRBJ2-3, with a tentative D call TRBD1 (6 bases). The V end was cut by 7 bases, the J end by 3 bases, with 11 bases between. CDR3 length: 13 amino acids. CDR3 sequence reads: CASTSRGTDTQYF. The CDR3, as DNA: TGTGCCAGCACCTCGAGGGGGACAGATACGCAGTATTTT.

In DNA, the CDR3 is TGTGCCAGCAGTGAAGTCTTGGACAGGGCTTACGAGCAGTACGTC. This gives the protein CASSEVLDRAYEQYV. The chain carries TRBV6-1 and TRBJ2-7, with TRBD1 matching over 8 bases. V lost 1 base and J lost 4; bases outside the gene matches: 6. Germline CDR1 is MNHNS and CDR2 is SASEGT. The CDR3 totals 15 residues.

The gene calls are TRBV27 and TRBJ1-2; D uncertain. Germline-derived CDR1 and CDR2 are MNHEY and SMNVEV (reference sequence). The CDR3 totals 14 residues. Deletions cut 0 bases from V and 4 bases from J, with 9 bases between. This chain's CDR3 is CASSLSRDLYGYTF. The CDR3 region has the DNA TGTGCCAGCAGTTTATCGAGGGATCTCTATGGCTACACCTTC.

The J gene is TRBJ2-1, the V gene TRBV5-1; 7 nucleotides agree with TRBD1. CDR3 length equals 12 residues. Looked up from germline, CDR1 is SGHRS and CDR2 is YFSETQ. V lost 4 bases, J lost 7 bases, and 2 bases stayed unmatched. The CDR3 reads CASSPTGNEQFF. CDR3 bases: TGCGCCAGCAGCCCGACAGGGAATGAGCAGTTCTTC.

This chain uses TRBV5-1 with TRBJ2-2; 7 bases agree with TRBD1. Looked up from germline, CDR1 is SGHRS and CDR2 is YFSETQ. With V trimmed by 3 bases and J by 0 bases, 8 bases remained unmatched. The CDR3 has 17 amino acids. In DNA, the CDR3 is TGCGCCAGCAGCTCCCGGGACAGACAAGCGAACACCGGGGAGCTGTTTTTT. Translation gives CASSSRDRQANTGELFF.

The V gene is TRBV18, the J gene TRBJ1-2; a possible D gene is TRBD1 (6 bases). The CDR3 runs 14 residues. Germline values: CDR1 KGHSH, CDR2 LQKENI. The V and J ends lost 3 bases and 4 bases respectively, with 12 bases between them. The CDR3 loop reads CASSPNRDLYGYTF. In nucleotides, the CDR3 is TGTGCCAGCTCACCGAACAGGGACCTCTATGGCTACACCTTC.

This clone has more than one count but fewer than ten. The chain employs TRBV27 and TRBJ2-2; D is uncertain. Trimming pared 4 bases from V and 0 bases from J, leaving 9 bases between. The CDR3 is 15 amino acids. Germline V gene lookup returns CDR1 MNHEY and CDR2 SMNVEV (reference sequence). For the CDR3, the DNA is TGTGCCAGCAGTTGGCGGACCGCGAACACCGGGGAGCTGTTTTTT. Translated, it gives CASSWRTANTGELFF.

The chain combines TRBV24-1 with TRBJ2-1; TRBD1 aligns across 10 bases. Germline values: CDR1 KGHDR, CDR2 SFDVKD. V lost 1 base, J lost 4 bases, and 3 bases stayed unmatched. The CDR3 has 16 residues. The CDR3 nucleotides are TGTGCCACCAGTGATTTCCGGGACAGGGGATACAATGAGCAGTTCTTC. This encodes CATSDFRDRGYNEQFF.

This clone was seen only a few times. The V gene is TRBV19, the J gene TRBJ2-3; D call uncertain. The CDR3 loop spans 13 amino acids. Between the trimmed V and J ends, which lost 3 bases and 4 bases, there was a span of 8 bases. Germline V CDR1 and CDR2: LNHDA, SQIVND (reference sequence). CDR3 loop: CASSMDQADTQYF. The CDR3 coding sequence is TGTGCCAGTAGTATGGACCAGGCAGATACGCAGTATTTT.

The chain links TRBV6-2 or TRBV6-3 to TRBJ1-5; D perhaps matches TRBD1 (5 bases). This CDR3 is 15 amino acids long. The germline V gene has CDR1 MNHEY and CDR2 SVGEGT. Trimming stripped 1 base from V and 2 bases from J, with 9 bases between. The CDR3: CASSYLLGGNQPQHF. CDR3 nucleotide sequence: TGTGCCAGCAGTTACTTGTTAGGGGGCAATCAGCCCCAGCATTTT.

The chain is built from TRBV30 and TRBJ1-1, with 8 bases aligning to TRBD1. V was clipped by 3 bases and J by 3 bases; unmatched bases: 3. Germline V CDR1 and CDR2: GTSNPN, SVGIG (reference sequence). CDR3 length: 13 amino acids. CDR3 amino acids: CAWSQGADTEAFF. DNA of the CDR3: TGTGCCTGGAGCCAGGGGGCTGACACTGAAGCTTTCTTT.

The V gene is TRBV2, the J gene TRBJ2-7; D not certain. Trimming removed 3 bases from V and 0 bases from J, with 6 bases in between. The CDR3 extends over 13 amino acids. Germline lookup yields CDR1 SNHLY and CDR2 FYNNEI. CDR3 nucleotide sequence: TGTGCCAGCAGTGAGGTGAGCTCCTACGAGCAGTACGTC. This encodes CASSEVSSYEQYV.

This chain connects TRBV20-1 to TRBJ1-5; a possible D gene is TRBD1 (6 bases). Germline V lookup: CDR1 DFQATT, CDR2 SNEGSKA (reference sequence). This CDR3 spans 13 amino acids. Trimming pared 3 bases from V and 7 bases from J, leaving 13 bases between. CDR3 in DNA: TGCAGTGCTAGTCCGGGGGCCCGGCAGCCCCAGCATTTT. This codes for CSASPGARQPQHF.

V gene TRBV6-6 combines with J gene TRBJ2-1; perhaps D is TRBD1 or TRBD2 (6 bases each). Germline V gene lookup returns CDR1 MNHNY and CDR2 SVGAGI (reference sequence). The V gene lost 4 bases and the J gene lost 14 bases, with 18 bases spanning the gap. CDR3 length equals 13 residues. The CDR3 DNA is TGTGCCAGCAGTTCCGGCCCTCATAGGGGGGAGTTCTTC. Amino acids: CASSSGPHRGEFF.

The chain links TRBV4-3 to TRBJ2-3, with 11 bases matching TRBD2. The CDR3 is made up of 16 amino acids. Germline-derived CDR1 and CDR2 are LGHNA and YSLEER. J lost 6 bases, V lost 0 bases, and 5 bases had no gene match. CDR3 sequence: CASSQENSGGADTQYF. The CDR3 DNA sequence: TGCGCCAGCAGCCAAGAAAATAGCGGGGGGGCCGATACGCAGTATTTT.

V usage is TRBV18 and J usage is TRBJ2-7; a weak D match, TRBD2 (5 bases). Trimming shortened V by 4 bases and J by 4 bases, and 14 bases separated the two germline ends. This CDR3 contains 14 residues. The germline gives CDR1 KGHSH, CDR2 LQKENI. The chain's CDR3 is CASSHPGKRYEQYV. For the CDR3, the DNA is TGTGCCAGCTCACACCCGGGAAAGAGGTACGAGCAGTACGTC.

The V gene is TRBV6-2 or TRBV6-3, the J gene TRBJ1-4; D perhaps matches TRBD1 (5 bases). Per germline, CDR1 MNHEY and CDR2 SVGEGT. The V end lost 5 bases, the J end lost 0 bases, and 10 bases lay between the germline ends. This CDR3 comprises 15 residues. The CDR3 protein is CASSPGGTTNEKLFF. In DNA, the CDR3 is TGTGCCAGCAGTCCGGGGGGGACAACTAATGAAAAACTGTTTTTT.

The chain is built from TRBV28 and TRBJ1-1; 8 bases fit TRBD1. The CDR3 is 14 residues long. The germline CDR1 and CDR2 sequences are MDHEN and SYDVKM. Unmatched junction bases numbered 10, after V lost 8 bases and J lost 5 bases. The CDR3 loop is CASGQDREGTEAFF. CDR3 in DNA: TGTGCCAGCGGTCAGGACAGGGAGGGAACTGAAGCTTTCTTT.

The J gene is TRBJ2-2, the V gene TRBV30; 12 nucleotides line up with TRBD2. V was pared by 4 bases and J by 2 bases, with 5 bases of the junction left unmatched. The length of the CDR3 is 16 residues. From germline, CDR1 is GTSNPN and CDR2 SVGIG (reference sequence). This CDR3 is CAWKTSGGYNTGELFF. CDR3 sequence (DNA): TGTGCCTGGAAGACTAGCGGGGGATATAACACCGGGGAGCTGTTTTTT.

J is TRBJ1-6 and V is TRBV5-1; no reliable D call. CDR3 length: 14 amino acids. From germline, CDR1 is SGHRS and CDR2 YFSETQ. V was shortened by 0 bases and J by 7 bases, with 8 bases between the two germline ends. The CDR3 spells CASSLEWRNSPLHF. CDR3 DNA: TGCGCCAGCAGCTTGGAGTGGCGAAATTCACCCCTCCACTTT.

V gene TRBV28 combines with J gene TRBJ1-4; TRBD1 aligns across 11 bases. This CDR3 has 16 amino acids. After removal of 5 bases from V and 8 bases from J, the junction contained 10 bases not matched to a gene. Germline V gene data show CDR1 as MDHEN and CDR2 as SYDVKM. CDR3 amino acids: CASSIAGTGGREKLFF. The DNA for the CDR3 is TGTGCCAGCAGTATAGCCGGGACAGGGGGGAGGGAAAAACTGTTTTTT.

V usage is TRBV20-1 and J usage is TRBJ1-1, with no clear D. The germline V and J ends were trimmed by 3 bases and 3 bases, with 5 bases remaining between them. CDR1 DFQATT and CDR2 SNEGSKA come from the germline V gene (reference sequence). The CDR3 extends over 11 amino acids. The CDR3 here is CSASRDTEAFF. The DNA for the CDR3 is TGCAGTGCTAGCCGGGACACTGAAGCTTTCTTT.

The rearrangement joins TRBV5-1 to TRBJ1-2; TRBD1 agrees at 8 bases. The CDR3 spans 18 residues. V lost 0 bases, J lost 0 bases, and 10 bases stayed unmatched. Germline V gene lookup returns CDR1 SGHRS and CDR2 YFSETQ. The CDR3 DNA follows: TGCGCCAGCAGCTTGGCAGGGACAGGAATACTATCTAACTATGGCTACACCTTC. Encoded protein: CASSLAGTGILSNYGYTF.

The genes are TRBV7-3 and TRBJ2-1, with 7 bases identical to TRBD1. Germline V CDR1 and CDR2: SGHTA, FQGTGA. This CDR3 has 13 residues. J was trimmed by 8 bases and V by 5 bases; bases with no gene match: 6. CDR3 protein: CASSIDREDEQFF. The CDR3 DNA is TGTGCCAGCAGCATAGACAGGGAAGATGAGCAGTTCTTC.

In this sample, this clone turned up a few times. CDR3 sequence reads: CASSLRHTGNYEQYV. As DNA, the CDR3 is TGTGCCAGTAGTCTTCGACATACAGGGAACTACGAGCAGTACGTC. The chain carries TRBV19 and TRBJ2-7; D possibly corresponds to TRBD1 (6 bases). Germline V CDR1 and CDR2: LNHDA, SQIVND (reference sequence). V was clipped by 5 bases and J by 3 bases, with 17 bases between them. The CDR3 spans 15 residues.

This clone was found a few times. V gene TRBV7-3 combines with J gene TRBJ2-7, with D perhaps given as TRBD1 or TRBD2 (5 bases each). Trimming removed 3 bases at V and 3 bases at J, with 9 bases between. Per germline, CDR1 SGHTA and CDR2 FQGTGA. The CDR3 covers 13 residues. CDR3 nucleotide sequence: TGTGCCAGCAGCTTGGGACGGAACTACGAGCAGTACGTC. As protein: CASSLGRNYEQYV.

This clone was seen only a few times. V and J are TRBV7-3 and TRBJ2-1; tentatively, D is TRBD1 (5 bases). The CDR3 is 13 amino acids. Germline CDR1 reads SGHTA; CDR2 reads FQGTGA. The V end was cut by 5 bases, the J end by 2 bases, with 7 bases between. CDR3 in amino acids: CASSRGPYNEQFF. In DNA, the CDR3 is TGTGCCAGCAGCAGGGGCCCCTACAATGAGCAGTTCTTC.

The chain recombines TRBV9 with TRBJ1-2, with a weak D call TRBD1 (6 bases). With 0 bases removed from V and 6 bases from J, the gap between germline ends came to 9 bases. The CDR3 length is 13 residues. The germline gives CDR1 SGDLS, CDR2 YYNGEE. The CDR3 nucleotides read TGTGCCAGCAGCGTAGGGGGGGCCCATGGCTACACCTTC. Encoded protein: CASSVGGAHGYTF.

The rearrangement links TRBV15 to TRBJ2-2; maybe TRBD2 (6 bases). This CDR3 contains 15 residues. The germline gives CDR1 LNHNV, CDR2 YYDKDF (reference sequence). Trimming removed 3 bases from V and 5 bases from J, with 13 bases in between. In DNA form, the CDR3 reads TGTGCCACCAGCAGGGGGACTGGAGGGACCGGGGAGCTGTTTTTT. It specifies CATSRGTGGTGELFF. Combining the CDR3 with reference TRBV15 and TRBJ2-2 gives the whole variable domain DAMVIQNPRYQVTQFGKPVTLSCSQTLNHNVMYWYQQKSSQAPKLLFHYYDKDFNNEADTPDNFQSRRPNTSFCFLDIRSPGLGDTAMYLCATSRGTGGTGELFFGEGSRLTVL.

The V gene is TRBV12-5, the J gene TRBJ2-5, with TRBD1 matching 8 bases. The CDR3 has 14 amino acids. Germline V CDR1 and CDR2: LGHNT, FRNRAP. V lost 4 bases to trimming and J lost 4 bases; unmatched junction nucleotides: 5. DNA for the CDR3: TGTGCTAGTGGTTATCTAGGACAGGGAGAGACCCAGTACTTC. Encoded protein: CASGYLGQGETQYF.